This TCR beta chain is from a study of shared clonotypes between healthy human individuals. The V gene end was trimmed by 5 bases and the J gene end by 1 base; junction bases not matched to a gene: 5. The CDR3 is 15 amino acids. Germline CDR1 is SGHTA and CDR2 is FQGNSA. The table came from immunoSEQ multiplex PCR; TCRdb's copy has only in-frame clones and leaves some out. The data hold about 490,000 clones, with 79% observed a single time. The sequenced material came from PBMCs. The TCR comes from a woman between 40 and 55 years old in good health. Some clones in this sample may be carry-over from other donors' samples. The gene calls are TRBV7-2 and TRBJ2-1; 7 nucleotides match TRBD1. For the CDR3, the DNA is TGTGCCAGCAGCCAACAGGGGATTTCCTACAATGAGCAGTTCTTC. Its translation is CASSQQGISYNEQFF.